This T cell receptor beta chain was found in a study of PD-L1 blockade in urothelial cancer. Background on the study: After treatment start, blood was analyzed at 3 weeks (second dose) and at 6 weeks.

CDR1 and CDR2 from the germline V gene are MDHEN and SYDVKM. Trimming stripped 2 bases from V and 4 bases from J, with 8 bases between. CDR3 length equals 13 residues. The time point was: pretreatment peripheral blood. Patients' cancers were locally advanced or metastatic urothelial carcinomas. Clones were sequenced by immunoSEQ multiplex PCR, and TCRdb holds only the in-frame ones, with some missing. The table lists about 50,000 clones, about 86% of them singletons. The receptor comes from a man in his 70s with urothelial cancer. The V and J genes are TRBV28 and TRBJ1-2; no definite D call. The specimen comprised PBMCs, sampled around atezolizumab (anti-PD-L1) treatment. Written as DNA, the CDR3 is TGTGCCAGCAGTTTAGGGCCAGCCTATGGCTACACCTTC. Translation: CASSLGPAYGYTF.